The present entry profiles one TCR beta chain with its context. Libraries were prepared by immunoSEQ multiplex PCR; TCRdb keeps only in-frame clonotypes and omits some of them. In the table there are around 78,000 clones, 92% of which are singletons. This CDR3 has 17 amino acids. Germline V gene sequence: CDR1 MNHEY, CDR2 SMNVEV (reference sequence). The V gene end was trimmed by 2 bases and the J gene end by 4 bases; junction bases not matched to a gene: 8. This record belongs to a study of resident and recirculating memory T cells in vitiligo. The sequence was collected from a male donor with vitiligo. This rearrangement joins TRBV27 to TRBJ2-1; 10 bases map to TRBD2. The sample comprised blood. CDR3 sequence reads: CASSLTVGSGRYNEQFF. DNA of the CDR3: TGTGCCAGCAGTTTAACGGTTGGTAGCGGGAGGTACAATGAGCAGTTCTTC.